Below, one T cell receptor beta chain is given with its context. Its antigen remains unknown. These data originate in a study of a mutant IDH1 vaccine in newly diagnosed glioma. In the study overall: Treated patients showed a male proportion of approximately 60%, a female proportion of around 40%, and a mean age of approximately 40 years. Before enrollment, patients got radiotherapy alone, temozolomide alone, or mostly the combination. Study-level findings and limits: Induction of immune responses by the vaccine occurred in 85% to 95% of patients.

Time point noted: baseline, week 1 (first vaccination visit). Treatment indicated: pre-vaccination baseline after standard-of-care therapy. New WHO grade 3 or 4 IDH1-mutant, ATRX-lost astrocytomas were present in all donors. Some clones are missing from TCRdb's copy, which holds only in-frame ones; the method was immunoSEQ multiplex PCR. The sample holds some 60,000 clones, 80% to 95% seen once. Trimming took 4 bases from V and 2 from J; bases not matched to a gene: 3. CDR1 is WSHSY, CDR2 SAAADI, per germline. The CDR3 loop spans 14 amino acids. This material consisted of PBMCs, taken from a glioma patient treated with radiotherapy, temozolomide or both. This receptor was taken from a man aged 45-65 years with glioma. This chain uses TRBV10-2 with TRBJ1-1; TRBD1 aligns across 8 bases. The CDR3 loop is CASSGAGGNTEAFF. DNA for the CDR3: TGCGCCAGCAGTGGAGCAGGGGGCAACACTGAAGCTTTCTTT.